The T cell receptor (beta chain) described here comes from a study of shared clonotypes between healthy human individuals. Regarding this clone: As yet, its antigen is unknown.

Only Caucasian adults living in Nashville, Tennessee made up the donor group. CD4+ cells underwent separation, giving CD45RA+ naive and CD45RA-negative memory subsets. Findings of the study overall: Larger richness was generally estimated for naive than memory subsets.

Germline CDR1 is ENHRY and CDR2 is SYGVKD. The length of the CDR3 is 14 residues. V shed 6 bases, J shed 1 base, and the junction held 5 bases outside the gene matches. Sequencing was performed with immunoSEQ multiplex PCR; in TCRdb, only in-frame clones are kept and a portion is missing. The sample lists millions of clones, 95% seen once, with 0.1% to 0.15% in the top ten. The chain recombines TRBV10-3 with TRBJ2-5, with 7 positions matching TRBD1. This receptor was obtained from a man aged 18 to 29 in good health. The specimen sequenced was naive CD4+ T cells sorted from blood. Subset in this sample: CD45RA+ positively selected. CDR3 sequence (DNA): TGTGCCATCAGCAAAGGGACAGTCCAAGAGACCCAGTACTTC. It encodes CAISKGTVQETQYF.